The clone carrying this T cell receptor beta chain was counted ten times or more. This sample is drawn from a study of T cells in Graves' hyperthyroidism and ophthalmopathy. Study information: Blood was drawn when the patient was first diagnosed and still untreated.

It was RNA transcripts that yielded the amplified TCR beta CDR3 regions. The HTBI set primed first-round TCR CDR3 RT-PCR. TCRdb processed the multiplex PCR reads anew with MiXCR; each CDR3 protein has one entry. The profile shows hundreds of thousands of distinct CDR3 sequences, roughly 15% of them singletons. Trimming stripped 2 bases from V and 2 bases from J, with 13 bases between. CDR1 and CDR2 from the germline V gene are MNHEY and SVGAGI. CDR3 length: 15 residues. This TCR derives from a woman aged 35 to 49 with Graves' ophthalmopathy. Sequenced: blood. The V gene is TRBV6-5, the J gene TRBJ2-7; D is ambiguous. The CDR3 region is CASSYGGREPYEQYF. The CDR3 coding sequence is TGTGCCAGCAGTTACGGCGGACGTGAACCCTACGAGCAGTACTTC.